This TCR beta chain was identified during a study of OX40 agonist ivuxolimab in advanced cancers. Study-wide background: Prior anti-PD-1, anti-PD-L1 or anti-CTLA-4 therapy was allowed; more than 30% had some.

Here immunoSEQ multiplex PCR was the method, and the copy in TCRdb shows in-frame clones only, minus some. The sample lists tens of thousands of clones, about 91% occurring once. General study findings and limits: Dose levels from 0.1 to 3.0 mg/kg saw CD4+ and CD8+ blood T cells expand clonally by week 6.

A remark on this clone: Its specificity is not known.

The CDR3 loop spans 16 amino acids. Trimming took 2 bases from V and 2 from J; bases not matched to a gene: 9. CDR1 and CDR2 from the germline V gene are SEHNR and FQNEAQ (reference sequence). The receptor comes from an adult with an advanced solid tumor such as melanoma, head and neck, liver or kidney cancer. The chain has TRBV7-9 and TRBJ2-7, with 7 bases that match TRBD2. The material was CD4+ or CD8+ T cells sorted from blood, obtained in a trial of the OX40 agonist ivuxolimab. The CDR3 spells CASSLPRQGGTYEQYF. Here the CDR3 DNA reads TGTGCCAGCAGCTTACCCCGGCAGGGAGGGACCTACGAGCAGTACTTC.